The clone carrying this T cell receptor (beta chain) has a count of ten or more. From about 400 ng of RNA, a library with molecular barcoded alpha/delta and beta/gamma adaptors was made. TCRdb reprocessed the reads via MiXCR and lists one record per CDR3 protein. The repertoire holds 39,000 or so distinct CDR3 sequences, with about an eighth as singletons. This entry belongs to a study of read filtering for tumor transcriptome and immune sequencing. Trimming cost V 4 bases and J 4 bases; bases outside gene matches: 4. Germline CDR1 reads SNHLY; CDR2 reads FYNNEI. The CDR3 is 14 residues long. V gene TRBV2 combines with J gene TRBJ1-5; TRBD1 aligns across 7 bases. The sequencing sample was made of a population of CD138-negative cells sorted from bone marrow. The sequence came from a donor aged 40 or older with multiple myeloma. Here the CDR3 reads CASSGGQTNQPQHF. The CDR3 DNA reads as TGTGCCAGCAGTGGGGGACAGACTAATCAGCCCCAGCATTTT. Looking up the rest from reference TRBV2 and TRBJ1-5 gives the full variable domain: EPEVTQTPSHQVTQMGQEVILRCVPISNHLYFYWYRQILGQKVEFLVSFYNNEISEKSEIFDDQFSVERPDGSNFTLKIRSTKLEDSAMYFCASSGGQTNQPQHFGDGTRLSIL.